The TCR beta chain described here comes from a study of blood T cell repertoires in COVID-19. Recovered status applied to Cohort 3 donors who had two consecutive negative PCRs. It also applied to those with clearance or with symptom resolution. As originally analysed: Reference gene primer amplification in the assay estimated nucleated cell counts. This table comes from immunoSEQ multiplex PCR, and its TCRdb copy is limited to in-frame clones, with some not included. Clonal size and the V and J genes are those of that table, whereas D and trimming came from the DNA. The sample shows about 440,000 clones, 80% to 95% of them seen only once. Comments on this clone: Within the sample, other DNA sequences also encode this same CDR3.

This TCR was recovered from a man younger than 35 who had recovered from COVID-19. Sequenced input: PBMCs or T cells enriched from blood (not recorded which).

The CDR3 sequence: CSAGGGYEQYF. For the CDR3, the DNA is TGCAGTGCCGGGGGTGGCTACGAGCAGTACTTC. The genes are TRBV20-1 and TRBJ2-7; TRBD2 is a possible D gene (6 bases). V lost 6 bases and J 3 bases, leaving 9 bases between the germline ends. Germline CDR1 is DFQATT and CDR2 is SNEGSKA (reference sequence). CDR3 size: 11 residues.